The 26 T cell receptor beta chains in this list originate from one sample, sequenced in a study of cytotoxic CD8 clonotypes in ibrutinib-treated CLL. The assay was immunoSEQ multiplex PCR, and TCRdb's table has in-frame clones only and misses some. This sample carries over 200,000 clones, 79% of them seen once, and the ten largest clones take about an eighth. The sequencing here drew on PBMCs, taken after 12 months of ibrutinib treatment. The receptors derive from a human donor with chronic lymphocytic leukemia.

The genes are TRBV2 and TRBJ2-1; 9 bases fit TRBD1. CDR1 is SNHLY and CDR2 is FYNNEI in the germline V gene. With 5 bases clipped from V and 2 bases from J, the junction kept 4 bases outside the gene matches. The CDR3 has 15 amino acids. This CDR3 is CASSKGQGAYNEQFF. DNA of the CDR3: TGTGCCAGCAGTAAGGGACAGGGAGCCTACAATGAGCAGTTCTTC.

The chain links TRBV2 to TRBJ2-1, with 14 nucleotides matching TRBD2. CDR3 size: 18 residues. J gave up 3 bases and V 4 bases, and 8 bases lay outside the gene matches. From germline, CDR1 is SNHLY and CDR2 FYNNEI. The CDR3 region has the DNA TGTGCCAGCAGTGGAGGGACTAGCGGGAGTCTAATCTACAATGAGCAGTTCTTC. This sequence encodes CASSGGTSGSLIYNEQFF.

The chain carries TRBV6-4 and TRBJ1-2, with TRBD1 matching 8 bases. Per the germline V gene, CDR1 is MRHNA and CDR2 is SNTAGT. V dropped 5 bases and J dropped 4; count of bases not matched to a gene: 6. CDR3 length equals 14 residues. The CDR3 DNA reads TGTGCCAGCAGTACCGGGACAGGCAGCTATGGCTACACCTTC. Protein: CASSTGTGSYGYTF.

This CDR3 is CASSISGGGTNEKLFF. The CDR3 bases are TGTGCCAGTAGTATATCGGGGGGCGGCACTAATGAAAAACTGTTTTTT. This chain joins TRBV19 and TRBJ1-4, with D perhaps TRBD1 (6 bases). V was clipped by 2 bases and J by 2 bases, with 12 bases between them. The germline V gene has CDR1 LNHDA and CDR2 SQIVND (reference sequence). The CDR3 spans 16 residues.

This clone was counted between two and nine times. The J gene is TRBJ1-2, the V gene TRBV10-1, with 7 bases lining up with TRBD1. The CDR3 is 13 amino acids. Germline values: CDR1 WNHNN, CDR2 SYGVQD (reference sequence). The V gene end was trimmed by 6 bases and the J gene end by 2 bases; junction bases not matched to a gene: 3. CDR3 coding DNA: TGCGCCAGCAGCCCGGGACAGAACTATGGCTACACCTTC. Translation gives CASSPGQNYGYTF.

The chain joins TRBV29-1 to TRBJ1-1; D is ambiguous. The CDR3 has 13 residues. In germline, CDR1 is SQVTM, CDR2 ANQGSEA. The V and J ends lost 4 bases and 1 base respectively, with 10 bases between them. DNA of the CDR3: TGCAGCGTTGGACGGGGTTCGAACACTGAAGCTTTCTTT. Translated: CSVGRGSNTEAFF.

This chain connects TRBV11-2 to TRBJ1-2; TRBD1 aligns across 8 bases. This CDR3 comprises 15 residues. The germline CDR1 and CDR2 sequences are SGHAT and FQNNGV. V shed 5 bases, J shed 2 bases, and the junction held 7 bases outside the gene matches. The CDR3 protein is CASSLRQGWNYGYTF. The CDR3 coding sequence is TGTGCCAGCAGCCTAAGACAGGGGTGGAACTATGGCTACACCTTC.

CDR3 DNA: TGTGCCAGCAGTTACCAACAGGGAGCAACTAATGAAAAACTGTTTTTT. Amino acid sequence: CASSYQQGATNEKLFF. This sequence joins TRBV6-5 and TRBJ1-4; D perhaps matches TRBD1 (6 bases). The CDR3 spans 16 residues. From germline, CDR1 is MNHEY and CDR2 SVGAGI. V lost 2 bases and J lost 0, with 10 bases in between.

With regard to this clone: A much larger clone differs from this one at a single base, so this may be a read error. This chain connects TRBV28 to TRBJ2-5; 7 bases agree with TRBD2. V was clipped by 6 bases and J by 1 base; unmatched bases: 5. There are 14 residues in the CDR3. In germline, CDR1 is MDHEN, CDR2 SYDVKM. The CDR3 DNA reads TGTGCCAGCAGCTTGGGCGGGGGCCAAGAGACCCAGTACTTC. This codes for CASSLGGGQETQYF.

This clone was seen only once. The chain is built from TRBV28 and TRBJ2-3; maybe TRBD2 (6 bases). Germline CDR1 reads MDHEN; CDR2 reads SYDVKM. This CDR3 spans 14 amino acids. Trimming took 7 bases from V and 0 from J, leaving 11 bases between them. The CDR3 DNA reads TGTGCCAGCAAGTCGGGAGATAGCACAGATACGCAGTATTTT. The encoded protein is CASKSGDSTDTQYF.

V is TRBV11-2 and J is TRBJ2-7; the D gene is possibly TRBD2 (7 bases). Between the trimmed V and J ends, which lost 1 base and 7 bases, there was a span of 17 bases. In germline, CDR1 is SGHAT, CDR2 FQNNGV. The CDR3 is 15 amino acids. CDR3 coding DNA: TGTGCCAGCAGCTTAGTAGGGGGAGGGCCCAGGGAGCAGTACTTC. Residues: CASSLVGGGPREQYF.

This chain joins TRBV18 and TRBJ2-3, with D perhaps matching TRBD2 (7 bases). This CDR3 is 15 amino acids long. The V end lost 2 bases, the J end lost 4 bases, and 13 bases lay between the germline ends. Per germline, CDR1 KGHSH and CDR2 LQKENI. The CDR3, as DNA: TGTGCCAGCTCACCATCCGGGGGGCGCTCAGATACGCAGTATTTT. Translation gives CASSPSGGRSDTQYF.

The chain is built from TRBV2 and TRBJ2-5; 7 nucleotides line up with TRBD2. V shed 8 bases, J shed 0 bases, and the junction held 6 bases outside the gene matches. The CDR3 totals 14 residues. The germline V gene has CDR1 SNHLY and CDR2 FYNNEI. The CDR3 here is CASGGDSYQETQYF. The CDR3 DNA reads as TGTGCCAGCGGGGGGGACTCATACCAAGAGACCCAGTACTTC. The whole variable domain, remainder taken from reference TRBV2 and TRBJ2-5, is EPEVTQTPSHQVTQMGQEVILRCVPISNHLYFYWYRQILGQKVEFLVSFYNNEISEKSEIFDDQFSVERPDGSNFTLKIRSTKLEDSAMYFCASGGDSYQETQYFGPGTRLLVL.

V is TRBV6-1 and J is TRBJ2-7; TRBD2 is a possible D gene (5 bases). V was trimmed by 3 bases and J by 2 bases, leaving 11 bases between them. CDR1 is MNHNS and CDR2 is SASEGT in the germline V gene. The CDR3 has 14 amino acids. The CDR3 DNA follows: TGTGCCAGCAGTGAGCGGGTCGGCACCTACGAGCAGTACTTC. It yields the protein CASSERVGTYEQYF.

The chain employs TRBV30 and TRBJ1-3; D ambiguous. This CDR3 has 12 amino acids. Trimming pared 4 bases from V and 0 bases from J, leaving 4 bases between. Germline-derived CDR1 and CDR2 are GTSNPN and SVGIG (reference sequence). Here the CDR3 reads CAWTSSGNTIYF. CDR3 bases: TGTGCCTGGACCAGCTCTGGAAACACCATATATTTT.

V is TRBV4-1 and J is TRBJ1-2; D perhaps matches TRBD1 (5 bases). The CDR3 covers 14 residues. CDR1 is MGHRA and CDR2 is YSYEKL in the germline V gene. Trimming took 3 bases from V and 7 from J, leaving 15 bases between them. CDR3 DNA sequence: TGCGCCAGCAGCCAGCACGCAGAGGGGTCTGGCTACACCTTC. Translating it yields CASSQHAEGSGYTF.

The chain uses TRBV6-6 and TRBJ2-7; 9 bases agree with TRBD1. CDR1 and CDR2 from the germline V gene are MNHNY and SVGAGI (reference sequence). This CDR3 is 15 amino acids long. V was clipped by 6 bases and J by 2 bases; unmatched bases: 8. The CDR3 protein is CASRAGTGSTYEQYF. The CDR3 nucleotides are TGTGCCAGCAGAGCCGGGACAGGGAGTACCTACGAGCAGTACTTC.

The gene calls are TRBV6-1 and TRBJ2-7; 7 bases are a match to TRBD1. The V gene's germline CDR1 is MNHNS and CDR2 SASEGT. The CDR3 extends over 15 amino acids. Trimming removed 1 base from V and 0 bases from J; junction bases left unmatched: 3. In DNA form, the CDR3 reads TGTGCCAGCAGTGAAGTGACAGGGCTCTCCTACGAGCAGTACTTC. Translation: CASSEVTGLSYEQYF.

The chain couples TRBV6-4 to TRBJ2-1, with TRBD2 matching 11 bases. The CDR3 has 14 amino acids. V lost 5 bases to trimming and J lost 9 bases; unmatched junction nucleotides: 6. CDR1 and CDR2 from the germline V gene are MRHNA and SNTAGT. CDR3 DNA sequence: TGTGCCAGCAGTAAACTAGCGGGAGTAGGTGAGCAGTTCTTC. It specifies CASSKLAGVGEQFF.

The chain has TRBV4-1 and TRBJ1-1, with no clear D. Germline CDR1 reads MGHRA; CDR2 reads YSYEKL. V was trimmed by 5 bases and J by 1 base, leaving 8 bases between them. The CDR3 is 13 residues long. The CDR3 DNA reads TGCGCCAGCAGCACCGTCCAGAACACTGAAGCTTTCTTT. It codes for CASSTVQNTEAFF.

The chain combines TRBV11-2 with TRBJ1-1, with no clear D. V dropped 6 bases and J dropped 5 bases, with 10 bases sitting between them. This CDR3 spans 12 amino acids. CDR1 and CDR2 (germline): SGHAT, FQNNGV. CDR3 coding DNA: TGTGCCAGCAGTTTTCGGGGAACTGAAGCTTTCTTT. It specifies CASSFRGTEAFF.

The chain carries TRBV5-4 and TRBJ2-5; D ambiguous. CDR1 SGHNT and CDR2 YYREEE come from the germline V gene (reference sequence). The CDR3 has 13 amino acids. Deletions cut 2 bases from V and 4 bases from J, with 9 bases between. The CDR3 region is CASSLKGPETQYF. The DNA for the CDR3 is TGTGCCAGCAGCTTAAAAGGCCCAGAGACCCAGTACTTC.

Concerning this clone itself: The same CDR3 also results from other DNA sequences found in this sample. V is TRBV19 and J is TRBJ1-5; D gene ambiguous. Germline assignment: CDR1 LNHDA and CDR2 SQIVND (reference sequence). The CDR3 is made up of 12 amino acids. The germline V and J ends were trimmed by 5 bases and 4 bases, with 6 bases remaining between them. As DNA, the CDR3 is TGTGCCAGTAGTCTTAGGAATCAGCCCCAGCATTTT. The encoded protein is CASSLRNQPQHF.

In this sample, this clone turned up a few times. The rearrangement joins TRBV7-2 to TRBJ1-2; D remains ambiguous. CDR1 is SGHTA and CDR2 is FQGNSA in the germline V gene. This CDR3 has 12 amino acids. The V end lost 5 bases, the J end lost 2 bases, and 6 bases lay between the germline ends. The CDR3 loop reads CASSRLNYGYTF. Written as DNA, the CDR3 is TGTGCCAGCAGCCGATTGAACTATGGCTACACCTTC.

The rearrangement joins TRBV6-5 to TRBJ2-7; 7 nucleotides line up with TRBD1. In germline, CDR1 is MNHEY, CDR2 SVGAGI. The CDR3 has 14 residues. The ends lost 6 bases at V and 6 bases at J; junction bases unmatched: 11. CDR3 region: CASSPTGKTREQYF. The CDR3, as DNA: TGTGCCAGCAGCCCGACAGGGAAAACTCGCGAGCAGTACTTC.

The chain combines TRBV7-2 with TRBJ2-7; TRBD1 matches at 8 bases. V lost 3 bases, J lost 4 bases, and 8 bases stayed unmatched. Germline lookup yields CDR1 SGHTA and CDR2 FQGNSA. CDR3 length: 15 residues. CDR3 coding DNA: TGTGCCAGCAGCTTGGCAGGACAGGGTGTTTACGAGCAGTACTTC. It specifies CASSLAGQGVYEQYF.